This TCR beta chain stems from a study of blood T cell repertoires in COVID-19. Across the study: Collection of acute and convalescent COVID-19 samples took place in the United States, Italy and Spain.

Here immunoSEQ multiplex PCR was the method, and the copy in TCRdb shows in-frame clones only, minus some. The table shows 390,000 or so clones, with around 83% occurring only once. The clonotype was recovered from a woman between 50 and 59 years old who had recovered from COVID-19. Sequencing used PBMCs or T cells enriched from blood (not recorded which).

The CDR3: CASSSLAGPTEAFF. CDR3 nucleotide sequence: TGTGCCAGCAGCTCTCTGGCGGGGCCCACTGAAGCTTTCTTT. This chain uses TRBV7-3 with TRBJ1-1, with D possibly being TRBD1 (5 bases). The CDR3 totals 14 residues. V lost 4 bases, J lost 4 bases, and 13 bases lay in between. The germline V gene encodes CDR1 SGHTA and CDR2 FQGTGA. Looking up the rest from reference TRBV7-3 and TRBJ1-1 gives the full variable domain: GAGVSQTPSNKVTEKGKYVELRCDPISGHTALYWYRQSLGQGPEFLIYFQGTGAADDSGLPNDRFFAVRPEGSVSTLKIQRTERGDSAVYLCASSSLAGPTEAFFGQGTRLTVV.